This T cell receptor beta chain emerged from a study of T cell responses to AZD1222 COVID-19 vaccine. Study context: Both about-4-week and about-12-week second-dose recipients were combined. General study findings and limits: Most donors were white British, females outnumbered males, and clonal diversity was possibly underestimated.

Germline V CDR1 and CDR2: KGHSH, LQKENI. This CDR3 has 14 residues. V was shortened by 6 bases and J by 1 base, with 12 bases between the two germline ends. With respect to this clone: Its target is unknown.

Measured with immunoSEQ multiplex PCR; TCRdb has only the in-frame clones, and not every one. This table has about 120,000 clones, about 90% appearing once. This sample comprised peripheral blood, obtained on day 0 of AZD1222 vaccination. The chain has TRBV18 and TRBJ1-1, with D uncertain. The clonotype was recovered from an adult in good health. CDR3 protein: CASSASTGNTEAFF. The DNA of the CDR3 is TGTGCCAGCTCCGCTTCAACGGGGAACACTGAAGCTTTCTTT.